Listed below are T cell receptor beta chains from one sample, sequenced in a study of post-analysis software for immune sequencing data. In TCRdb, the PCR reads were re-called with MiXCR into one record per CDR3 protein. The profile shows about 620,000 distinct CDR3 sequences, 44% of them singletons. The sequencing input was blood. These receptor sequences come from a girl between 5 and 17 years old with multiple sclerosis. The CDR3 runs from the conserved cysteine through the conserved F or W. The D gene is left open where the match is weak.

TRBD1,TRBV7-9,CASSFTIVRDRHYGYTF
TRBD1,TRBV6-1,CASSDYGQAAQPQHF
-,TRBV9,CASSPRVAKNIQYF
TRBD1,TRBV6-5,CASSYQGGYGYTF
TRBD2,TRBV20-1,CSASGLVADTQYF
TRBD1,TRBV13,CASSFPPGQGSYEQYF
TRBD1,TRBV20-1,CSAEPGTGIQETQYF
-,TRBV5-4,CASSPNRTDTQYF
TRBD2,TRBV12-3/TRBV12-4,CASSPSGTFAYEQYF
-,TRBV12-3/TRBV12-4,CATSAGFNQPQHF
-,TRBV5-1,CASSSRGALYEQYF
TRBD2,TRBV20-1,CSARTGLASYEQYF
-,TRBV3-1,CASSHLPGDGPTQIEQFF
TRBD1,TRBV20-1,CSAPDRGSYEQYF
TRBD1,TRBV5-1,CASSLVGTGKGNTEAFF
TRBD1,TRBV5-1,CASSPGTGAETQYF
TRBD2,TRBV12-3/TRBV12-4,CASSLSAGEDTQYF
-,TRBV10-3,CAISEARQQETQYF
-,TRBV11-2,CASSFGQSTDTQYF
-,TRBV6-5,CASSYSRGDTQYF
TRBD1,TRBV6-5,CASSRGREQFF
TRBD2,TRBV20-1,CSARASTGGYEQFF
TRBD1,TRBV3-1,CASSQAGGENIQYF
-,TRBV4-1,CASSQFTEGSMASGGYTF
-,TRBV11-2,CASSARDEQFF
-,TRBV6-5,CASRTGKFYEQYF
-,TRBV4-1,CASSQVKGVDTEAFF